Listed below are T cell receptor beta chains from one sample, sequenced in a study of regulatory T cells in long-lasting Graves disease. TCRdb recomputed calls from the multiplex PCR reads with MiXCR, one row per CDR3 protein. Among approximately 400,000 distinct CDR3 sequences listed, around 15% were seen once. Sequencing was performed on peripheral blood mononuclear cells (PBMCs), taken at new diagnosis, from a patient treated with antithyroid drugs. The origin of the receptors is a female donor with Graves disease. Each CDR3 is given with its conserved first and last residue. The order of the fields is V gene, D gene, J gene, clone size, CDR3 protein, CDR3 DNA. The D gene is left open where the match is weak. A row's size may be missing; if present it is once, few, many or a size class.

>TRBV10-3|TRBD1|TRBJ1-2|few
CASGQGGSYGYTF
TGTGCCTCGGGACAGGGGGGAAGCTATGGCTACACCTTC
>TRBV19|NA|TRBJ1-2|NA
CASSARISGFGYGYTF
TGTGCCAGTAGTGCGCGTATATCCGGGTTTGGGTATGGCTACACCTTC
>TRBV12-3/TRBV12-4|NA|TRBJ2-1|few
CASSFTRPGNEQFF
TGTGCCAGCAGTTTTACGAGACCCGGTAATGAGCAGTTCTTC
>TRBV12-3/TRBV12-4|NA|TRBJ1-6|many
CASSDSSYNSPLHF
TGTGCCAGCAGTGACAGCTCCTATAATTCACCCCTCCACTTT
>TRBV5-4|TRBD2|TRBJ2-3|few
CASSLRLAGVLSTDTQYF
TGTGCCAGCAGCCTCCGACTAGCGGGGGTTCTTAGCACAGATACGCAGTATTTT
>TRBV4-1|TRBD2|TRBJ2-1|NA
CASSQPGLADSYNEQFF
TGCGCCAGCAGCCAGCCGGGACTAGCCGATTCCTACAATGAGCAGTTCTTC
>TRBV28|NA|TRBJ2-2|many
CASRNRAANTGELFF
TGTGCCAGCAGAAACAGGGCCGCGAACACCGGGGAGCTGTTTTTT
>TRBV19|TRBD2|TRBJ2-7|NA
CASSAGDTPYEQYF
TGTGCCAGTAGCGCGGGAGATACGCCCTACGAGCAGTACTTC
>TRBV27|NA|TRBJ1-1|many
CASVRGGGLNTEAFF
TGTGCCAGCGTTAGGGGGGGGGGATTGAACACTGAAGCTTTCTTT
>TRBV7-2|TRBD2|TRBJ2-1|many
CASSLRGSGGGVNEQFF
TGTGCCAGCAGCCTCCGGGGTAGCGGGGGGGGAGTCAATGAGCAGTTCTTC
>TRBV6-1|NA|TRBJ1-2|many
CASSKKDYGYTF
TGTGCCAGCAGTAAGAAGGACTATGGCTACACCTTC
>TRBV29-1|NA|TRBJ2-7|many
CSVEDQVYEQYF
TGCAGCGTTGAAGATCAAGTCTACGAGCAGTACTTC
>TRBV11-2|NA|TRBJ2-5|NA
CASSGALGGQETQYF
TGTGCCAGCAGCGGGGCCCTTGGGGGCCAAGAGACCCAGTACTTC
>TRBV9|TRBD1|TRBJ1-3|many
CASSTQGADTIYF
TGTGCCAGCAGCACACAGGGGGCAGACACCATATATTTT
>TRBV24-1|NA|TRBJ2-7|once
CATSEGAALEEQYF
TGTGCCACCAGTGAGGGAGCAGCACTCGAAGAGCAGTACTTC
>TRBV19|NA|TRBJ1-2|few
CASSITTTTVYGYTF
TGTGCCAGTAGTATTACAACGACGACCGTATATGGCTACACCTTC
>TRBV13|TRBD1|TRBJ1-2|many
CASSFSGTGGYGYTF
TGTGCCAGCAGCTTCTCCGGGACAGGAGGTTATGGCTACACCTTC
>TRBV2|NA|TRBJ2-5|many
CASSGTYTQETQYF
TGTGCCAGCAGTGGGACCTACACCCAAGAGACCCAGTACTTC
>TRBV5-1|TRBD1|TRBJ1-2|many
CASSTSGGGYTF
TGCGCCAGCAGCACCTCAGGGGGTGGCTACACCTTC
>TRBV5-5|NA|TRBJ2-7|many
CASSLAWGGTYEQYF
TGTGCCAGCAGCTTGGCATGGGGGGGCACCTACGAGCAGTACTTC
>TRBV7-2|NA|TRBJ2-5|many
CASSRDNQETQYF
TGTGCCAGCAGCCGGGACAACCAAGAGACCCAGTACTTC
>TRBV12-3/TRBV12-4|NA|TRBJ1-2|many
CASSLVNSAWYGYTF
TGTGCCAGCAGTTTAGTAAACAGCGCGTGGTATGGCTACACCTTC
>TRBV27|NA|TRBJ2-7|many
CATIGTTREQYF
TGTGCCACTATCGGGACAACAAGAGAGCAGTACTTC
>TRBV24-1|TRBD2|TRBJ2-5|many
CATSGTSGEETQYF
TGTGCCACCTCCGGGACTAGCGGAGAAGAGACCCAGTACTTC
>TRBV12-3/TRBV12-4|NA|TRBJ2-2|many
CASQGVTGTGELFF
TGTGCCAGCCAAGGGGTTACGGGCACCGGGGAGCTGTTTTTT
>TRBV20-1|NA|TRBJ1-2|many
CSARDGRTNYGYTF
TGCAGTGCTAGAGATGGGAGGACCAACTATGGCTACACCTTC
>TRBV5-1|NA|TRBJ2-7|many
CASRRTGAYEQYF
TGCGCCAGCAGGCGAACAGGAGCCTACGAGCAGTACTTC
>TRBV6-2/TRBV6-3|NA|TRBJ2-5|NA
CASSYLPETQYF
TGTGCCAGCAGTTACTTACCAGAGACCCAGTACTTC
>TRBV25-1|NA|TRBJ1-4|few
CASSPEAKRGLFF
TGTGCCAGCAGTCCGGAGGCTAAACGAGGGCTGTTTTTT
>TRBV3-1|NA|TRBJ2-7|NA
CASSQADYEQYF
TGTGCCAGCAGCCAAGCGGATTACGAGCAGTACTTC
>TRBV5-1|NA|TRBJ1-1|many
CASSPGREYEAFF
TGCGCCAGCAGTCCAGGACGGGAGTATGAAGCTTTCTTT
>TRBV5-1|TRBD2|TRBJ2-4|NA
CASSYDGLAGSAKNIQYF
TGCGCCAGCAGCTACGATGGACTAGCGGGGTCGGCCAAAAACATTCAGTACTTC
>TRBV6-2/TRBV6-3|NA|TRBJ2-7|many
CASSGQIYEQYF
TGTGCCAGCAGCGGACAGATTTACGAGCAGTACTTC
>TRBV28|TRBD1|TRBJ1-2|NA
CASSLFPGGPNYGYTF
TGTGCCAGCAGTTTATTCCCAGGGGGCCCGAACTATGGCTACACCTTC
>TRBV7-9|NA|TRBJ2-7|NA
CASSFSGLEQYF
TGTGCCAGCAGCTTCTCAGGGCTCGAGCAGTACTTC
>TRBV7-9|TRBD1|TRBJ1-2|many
CASSLVGTEGRYGYTF
TGTGCCAGCAGCTTAGTCGGGACAGAGGGGAGATATGGCTACACCTTC
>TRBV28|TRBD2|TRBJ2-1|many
CASTLTSGSSYNEQFF
TGTGCCAGCACCCTTACTAGCGGCTCCTCCTACAATGAGCAGTTCTTC
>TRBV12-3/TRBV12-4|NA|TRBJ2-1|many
CASSLPRALDSEQFF
TGTGCCAGCAGTTTGCCCCGTGCGCTAGACAGTGAGCAGTTCTTC
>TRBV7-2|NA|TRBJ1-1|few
CASSLRPKPGLNTEAFF
TGTGCCAGCAGCTTAAGGCCCAAACCGGGCCTGAACACTGAAGCTTTCTTT
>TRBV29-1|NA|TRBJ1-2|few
CSVEGARGYTF
TGCAGCGTGGAAGGGGCACGGGGCTACACCTTC
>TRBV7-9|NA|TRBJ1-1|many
CASRYTGNTEAFF
TGTGCCAGCAGATACACAGGGAACACTGAAGCTTTCTTT
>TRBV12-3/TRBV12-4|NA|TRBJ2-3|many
CASSHTGDTQYF
TGTGCCAGCAGCCATACAGGAGATACGCAGTATTTT
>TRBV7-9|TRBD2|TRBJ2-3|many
CASSLALAGATTDTQYF
TGTGCCAGCAGCTTAGCCCTAGCGGGGGCAACCACAGATACGCAGTATTTT
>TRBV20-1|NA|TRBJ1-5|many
CSAREVSNQPQHF
TGCAGTGCTAGAGAAGTATCCAATCAGCCCCAGCATTTT
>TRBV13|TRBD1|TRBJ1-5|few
CASSRRDRRQPQHF
TGTGCCAGCAGCCGCCGGGACAGAAGGCAGCCCCAGCATTTT